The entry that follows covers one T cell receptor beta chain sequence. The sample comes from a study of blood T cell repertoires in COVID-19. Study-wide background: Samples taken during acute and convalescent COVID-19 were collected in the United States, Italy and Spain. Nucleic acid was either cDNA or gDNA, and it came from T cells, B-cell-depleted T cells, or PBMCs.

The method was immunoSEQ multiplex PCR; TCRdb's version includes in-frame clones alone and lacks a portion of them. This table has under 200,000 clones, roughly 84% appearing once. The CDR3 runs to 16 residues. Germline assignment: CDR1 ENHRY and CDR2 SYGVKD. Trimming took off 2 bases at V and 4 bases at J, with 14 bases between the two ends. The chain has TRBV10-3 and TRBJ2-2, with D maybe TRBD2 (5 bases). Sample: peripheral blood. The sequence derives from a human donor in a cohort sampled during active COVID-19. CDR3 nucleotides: TGTGCCATCAGTGAGGGGAGTAGCGAGGTCACCGGGGAGCTGTTTTTT. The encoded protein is CAISEGSSEVTGELFF.